These 16 T cell receptor beta chains came from one sample sequenced in a study of blood T cell repertoires in COVID-19. Measured with immunoSEQ multiplex PCR; TCRdb has only the in-frame clones, and not every one. This table holds 250,000 or so clones, around nine tenths found once. Sequenced sample: PBMCs or T cells enriched from blood (not recorded which). Every receptor here comes from a woman aged 45 to 65 who had recovered from COVID-19.

This clone has a single count. This sequence joins TRBV28 and TRBJ1-6, with D perhaps TRBD1 (5 bases). The V gene's germline CDR1 is MDHEN and CDR2 SYDVKM. The CDR3 is 17 residues long. V was clipped by 5 bases and J by 0 bases, with 14 bases between them. CDR3 residues: CASSPGQLSSYNSPLHF. Written as DNA, the CDR3 is TGTGCCAGCAGTCCTGGACAACTGAGCTCCTATAATTCACCCCTCCACTTT. The full variable domain, completed using reference TRBV28 and TRBJ1-6, is DVKVTQSSRYLVKRTGEKVFLECVQDMDHENMFWYRQDPGLGLRLIYFSYDVKMKEKGDIPEGYSVSREKKERFSLILESASTNQTSMYLCASSPGQLSSYNSPLHFGNGTRLTVT.

The CDR3 DNA sequence: TGTGCCAGCAGTTTGTTGGGGGCTCTAGGTGGCTACACCTTC. It codes for CASSLLGALGGYTF. V is TRBV27 and J is TRBJ1-2; D is perhaps TRBD1 (6 bases). This CDR3 is 14 amino acids long. Germline values: CDR1 MNHEY, CDR2 SMNVEV (reference sequence). V gave up 3 bases and J gave up 7 bases, with 15 bases separating them.

This clone was detected only a few times. The chain joins TRBV7-9 to TRBJ1-6; 12 bases align to TRBD1. CDR3 length: 17 residues. Germline V gene data show CDR1 as SEHNR and CDR2 as FQNEAQ (reference sequence). The V and J ends lost 4 bases and 9 bases, in that order; junction bases with no gene match: 10. CDR3 DNA sequence: TGTGCCAGCAGCTACCGGGACAGGGGGCTATTTGGTTCACCCCTCCACTTT. Residues: CASSYRDRGLFGSPLHF.

The chain combines TRBV12-3 or TRBV12-4 with TRBJ1-2; 7 bases align to TRBD1. V gave up 6 bases and J gave up 12 bases; unmatched junction bases: 7. This CDR3 is built from 11 residues. This CDR3 reads CASRATGYDTF. The CDR3 coding sequence is TGTGCCAGCAGGGCGACAGGGTACGACACCTTC.

The gene calls are TRBV15 and TRBJ2-3; possibly TRBD1 for D (5 bases). The V end was cut by 0 bases, the J end by 1 base, with 11 bases between. The CDR3 sequence is 16 residues long. Looked up from germline, CDR1 is LNHNV and CDR2 is YYDKDF (reference sequence). CDR3 DNA sequence: TGTGCCACCAGCAGAGACTTGCTCAGGGGCACAGATACGCAGTATTTT. Protein product: CATSRDLLRGTDTQYF. The full variable domain, rest sourced from reference TRBV15 and TRBJ2-3, is DAMVIQNPRYQVTQFGKPVTLSCSQTLNHNVMYWYQQKSSQAPKLLFHYYDKDFNNEADTPDNFQSRRPNTSFCFLDIRSPGLGDTAMYLCATSRDLLRGTDTQYFGPGTRLTVL.

The chain uses TRBV11-3 and TRBJ2-1, with 7 bases lining up with TRBD2. Germline-derived CDR1 and CDR2 are SGHNT and YENEEA. CDR3 length: 13 residues. The J segment lost 6 bases and the V segment lost 5 bases, leaving 4 bases of the junction unmatched. This chain's CDR3 is CASSPRTSNEQFF. The CDR3 bases are TGTGCCAGCAGCCCTCGGACTAGCAATGAGCAGTTCTTC.

This chain joins TRBV6-4 and TRBJ2-1, with a weak D call TRBD1 (5 bases). Trimming took 4 bases from V and 0 from J, leaving 22 bases between them. This CDR3 has 19 residues. Germline V CDR1 and CDR2: MRHNA, SNTAGT. This CDR3 reads CASSARGFSWQGSYNEQFF. DNA of the CDR3: TGTGCCAGCAGTGCCCGAGGTTTTTCCTGGCAGGGCTCCTACAATGAGCAGTTCTTC.

This clone was seen only a few times. The chain carries TRBV7-9 and TRBJ1-6; 12 bases map to TRBD1. This CDR3 is 15 amino acids long. In germline, CDR1 is SEHNR, CDR2 FQNEAQ (reference sequence). V lost 3 bases to trimming and J lost 9 bases; unmatched junction nucleotides: 3. The CDR3 DNA reads as TGTGCCAGCAGCTTCCGGGACAGGGGGCGTTCACCCCTCCACTTT. This encodes CASSFRDRGRSPLHF.

The chain has TRBV7-3 and TRBJ1-2; TRBD1 is a possible D gene (6 bases). This CDR3 has 12 amino acids. Looked up from germline, CDR1 is SGHTA and CDR2 is FQGTGA. V was cut by 5 bases and J by 9 bases, with 13 bases left in between. The CDR3 spells CASSATRGSYTF. CDR3 DNA sequence: TGTGCCAGCAGCGCGACCAGGGGTAGCTACACCTTC.

V is TRBV27 and J is TRBJ2-5; possibly TRBD2 for D (6 bases). From germline, CDR1 is MNHEY and CDR2 SMNVEV (reference sequence). Trimming removed 3 bases at V and 7 bases at J, with 12 bases between. The CDR3 sequence is 13 residues long. CDR3 sequence: CASSLTGAVTQYF. CDR3 DNA sequence: TGTGCCAGCAGTTTGACGGGAGCGGTGACCCAGTACTTC.

This clone was picked up one time. The chain carries TRBV5-1 and TRBJ2-4; TRBD1 matches at 7 bases. The V and J ends lost 4 bases and 4 bases, in that order; junction bases with no gene match: 5. Germline V CDR1 and CDR2: SGHRS, YFSETQ. The CDR3 totals 14 residues. CDR3 in DNA: TGCGCCAGCAGCGATGGGGACAGAAAAAACATTCAGTACTTC. It translates to CASSDGDRKNIQYF.

CDR3 bases: TGTGCCAGCAGTGCACCAACAGGGCGGACCACTGAAGCTTTCTTT. Protein product: CASSAPTGRTTEAFF. V and J are TRBV28 and TRBJ1-1; weak D call: TRBD1 (6 bases). V was clipped by 5 bases and J by 4 bases, with 17 bases between them. Germline lookup yields CDR1 MDHEN and CDR2 SYDVKM. CDR3 size: 15 residues.

This clone was picked up one time. The chain employs TRBV7-2 and TRBJ2-2, with 14 bases matching TRBD2. J gave up 4 bases and V 4 bases, and 11 bases lay outside the gene matches. CDR1 SGHTA and CDR2 FQGNSA come from the germline V gene. The CDR3 is 19 residues long. The CDR3 loop is CASSSPGLAGVGGTGELFF. In DNA form, the CDR3 reads TGTGCCAGCAGCTCTCCGGGACTAGCGGGAGTCGGCGGCACCGGGGAGCTGTTTTTT.

The V and J genes are TRBV21-1 and TRBJ2-7; the table's TRBD2 call for D was not verified on the DNA. TRBV21-1 corresponds to a pseudogene. The CDR3 length is 15 residues. The CDR3 sequence is CASSLGLAGAYEQYF. The CDR3 coding sequence is TGTGCCAGCAGCCTGGGACTAGCGGGGGCCTACGAGCAGTACTTC.

The V call is TRBV7-9, the J call TRBJ2-3, with TRBD2 matching 13 bases. The germline CDR1 and CDR2 sequences are SEHNR and FQNEAQ (reference sequence). V lost 6 bases and J lost 5; bases outside the gene matches: 8. This CDR3 contains 16 residues. CDR3 loop: CASSRGLAGVRDTQYF. CDR3 in DNA: TGTGCCAGCAGTCGCGGACTAGCGGGAGTAAGAGATACGCAGTATTTT. The variable domain in full, with the rest retrieved from reference TRBV7-9 and TRBJ2-3, is DTGVSQNPRHKITKRGQNVTFRCDPISEHNRLYWYRQTLGQGPEFLTYFQNEAQLEKSRLLSDRFSAERPKGSFSTLEIQRTEQGDSAMYLCASSRGLAGVRDTQYFGPGTRLTVL.

This chain's CDR3 is CASSSYRGRMGPQHF. CDR3 DNA sequence: TGTGCCAGCAGTTCGTACAGGGGGCGTATGGGGCCCCAGCATTTT. This chain joins TRBV28 and TRBJ1-5; TRBD1 matches 9 bases. Per germline, CDR1 MDHEN and CDR2 SYDVKM. V gave up 4 bases and J gave up 9 bases; unmatched junction bases: 10. The CDR3 loop spans 15 amino acids.